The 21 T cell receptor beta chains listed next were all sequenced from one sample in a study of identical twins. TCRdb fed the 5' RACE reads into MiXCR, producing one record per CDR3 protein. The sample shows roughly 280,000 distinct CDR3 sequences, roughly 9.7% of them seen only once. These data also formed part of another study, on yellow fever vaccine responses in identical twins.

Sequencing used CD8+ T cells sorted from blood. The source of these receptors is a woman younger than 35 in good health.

The CDR3 nucleotides read TGTGCCAGCAGTTACTCGGGGCGCGCAGAGACCCAGTACTTC. The encoded protein is CASSYSGRAETQYF. The chain uses TRBV6-5 and TRBJ2-5; TRBD1 might be the D (5 bases). Trimming left V 0 bases short and J 4 bases short, with 9 bases between. The germline V gene encodes CDR1 MNHEY and CDR2 SVGAGI. The CDR3 consists of 14 residues.

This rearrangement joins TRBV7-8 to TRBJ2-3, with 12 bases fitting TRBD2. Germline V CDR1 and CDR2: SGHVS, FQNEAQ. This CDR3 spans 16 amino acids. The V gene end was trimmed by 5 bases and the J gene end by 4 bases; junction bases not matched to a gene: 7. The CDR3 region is CASSQTSGSPSDTQYF. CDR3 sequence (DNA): TGTGCCAGCAGCCAGACTAGCGGGAGCCCCTCAGATACGCAGTATTTT.

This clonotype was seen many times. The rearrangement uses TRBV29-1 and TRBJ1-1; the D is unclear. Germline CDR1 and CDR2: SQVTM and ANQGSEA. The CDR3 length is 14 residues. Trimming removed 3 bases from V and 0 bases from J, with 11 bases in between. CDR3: CSVDLEGVNTEAFF. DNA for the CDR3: TGCAGCGTTGACCTGGAAGGAGTGAACACTGAAGCTTTCTTT.

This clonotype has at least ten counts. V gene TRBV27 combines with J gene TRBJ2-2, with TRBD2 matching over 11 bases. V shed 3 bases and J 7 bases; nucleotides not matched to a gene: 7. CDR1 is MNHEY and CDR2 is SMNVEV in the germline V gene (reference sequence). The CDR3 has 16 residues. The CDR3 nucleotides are TGTGCCAGCAGTTTCATAGCGGGAGGGCCGGGCGGGGAGCTGTTTTTT. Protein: CASSFIAGGPGGELFF.

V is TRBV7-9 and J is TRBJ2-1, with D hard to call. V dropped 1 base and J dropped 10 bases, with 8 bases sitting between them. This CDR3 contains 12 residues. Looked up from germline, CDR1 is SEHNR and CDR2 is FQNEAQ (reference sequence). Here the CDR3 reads CASSLGPVEQFF. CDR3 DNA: TGTGCCAGCAGCTTAGGTCCAGTGGAGCAGTTCTTC.

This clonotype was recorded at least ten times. CDR3 bases: TGTGCCAGCAGCATACCCACTAGACAGGGGGACAATGAGCAGTTCTTC. Amino acids: CASSIPTRQGDNEQFF. The chain links TRBV7-9 to TRBJ2-1, with 9 bases matching TRBD1. The germline CDR1 and CDR2 sequences are SEHNR and FQNEAQ (reference sequence). The CDR3 has 16 amino acids. The V gene end was trimmed by 5 bases and the J gene end by 5 bases; junction bases not matched to a gene: 10.

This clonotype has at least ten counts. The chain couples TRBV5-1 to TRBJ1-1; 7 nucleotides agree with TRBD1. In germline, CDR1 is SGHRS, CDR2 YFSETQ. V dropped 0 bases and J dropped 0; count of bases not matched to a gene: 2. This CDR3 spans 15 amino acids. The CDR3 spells CASSLGQGMNTEAFF. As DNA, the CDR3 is TGCGCCAGCAGCTTGGGACAGGGTATGAACACTGAAGCTTTCTTT.

DNA of the CDR3: TGCAGCGTTCAGGAGGGTCTTTACTATGGCTACACCTTC. Encoded protein: CSVQEGLYYGYTF. The chain employs TRBV29-1 and TRBJ1-2; the D is unclear. Trimming took off 5 bases at V and 3 bases at J, with 13 bases between the two ends. The CDR3 sequence is 13 residues long. Germline V gene sequence: CDR1 SQVTM, CDR2 ANQGSEA.

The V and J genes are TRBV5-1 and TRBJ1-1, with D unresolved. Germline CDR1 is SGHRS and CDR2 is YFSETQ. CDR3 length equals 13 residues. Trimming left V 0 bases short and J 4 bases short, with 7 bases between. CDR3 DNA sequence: TGCGCCAGCAGCTTGGCTACTGGCACTGAAGCTTTCTTT. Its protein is CASSLATGTEAFF.

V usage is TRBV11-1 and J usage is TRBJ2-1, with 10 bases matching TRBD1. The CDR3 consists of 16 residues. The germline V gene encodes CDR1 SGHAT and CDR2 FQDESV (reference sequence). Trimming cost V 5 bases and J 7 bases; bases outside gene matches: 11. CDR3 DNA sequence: TGTGCCAGCAGCCTAGGCTCCGGGACAGGGGCAAATGAGCAGTTCTTC. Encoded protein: CASSLGSGTGANEQFF.

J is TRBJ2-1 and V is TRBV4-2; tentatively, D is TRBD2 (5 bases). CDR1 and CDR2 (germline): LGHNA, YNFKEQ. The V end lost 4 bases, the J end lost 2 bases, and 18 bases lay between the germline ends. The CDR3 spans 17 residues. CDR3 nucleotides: TGTGCCAGCAGCCCCCTAGCACAAGATAGTACCTACAATGAGCAGTTCTTC. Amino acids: CASSPLAQDSTYNEQFF.

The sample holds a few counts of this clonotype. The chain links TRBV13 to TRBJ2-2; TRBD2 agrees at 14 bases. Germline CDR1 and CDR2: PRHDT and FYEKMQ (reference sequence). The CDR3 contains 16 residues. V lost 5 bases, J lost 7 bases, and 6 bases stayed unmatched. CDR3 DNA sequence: TGTGCCAGCAGCCAGGGACTAGCGGGAGTGGTCGGGGAGCTGTTTTTT. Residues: CASSQGLAGVVGELFF.

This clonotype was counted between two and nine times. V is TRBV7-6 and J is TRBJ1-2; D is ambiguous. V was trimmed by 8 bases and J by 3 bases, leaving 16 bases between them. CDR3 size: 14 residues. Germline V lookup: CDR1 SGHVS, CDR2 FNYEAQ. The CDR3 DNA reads TGTGCCAGCGCTGCCCTCGGCACGGACTATGGCTACACCTTC. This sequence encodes CASAALGTDYGYTF.

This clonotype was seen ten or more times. This CDR3 is CSGTDPNTGELFF. CDR3 sequence (DNA): TGCAGCGGGACGGACCCTAACACCGGGGAGCTGTTTTTT. This sequence joins TRBV29-1 and TRBJ2-2; D gene uncertain. V was trimmed by 7 bases and J by 2 bases, leaving 11 bases between them. Germline CDR1 reads SQVTM; CDR2 reads ANQGSEA. CDR3 length: 13 residues.

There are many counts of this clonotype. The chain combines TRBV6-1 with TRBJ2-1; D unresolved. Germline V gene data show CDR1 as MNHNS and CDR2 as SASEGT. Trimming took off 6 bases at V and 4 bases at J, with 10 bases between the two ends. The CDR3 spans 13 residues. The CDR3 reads CASRLTKYNEQFF. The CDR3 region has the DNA TGTGCCAGCAGACTAACCAAATACAATGAGCAGTTCTTC.

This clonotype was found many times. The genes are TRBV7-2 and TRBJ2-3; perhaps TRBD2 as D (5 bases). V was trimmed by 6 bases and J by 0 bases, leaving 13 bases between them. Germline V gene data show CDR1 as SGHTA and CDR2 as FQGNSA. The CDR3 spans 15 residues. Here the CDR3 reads CASSVGSGSTDTQYF. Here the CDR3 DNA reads TGTGCCAGCAGTGTGGGGTCGGGGAGCACAGATACGCAGTATTTT.

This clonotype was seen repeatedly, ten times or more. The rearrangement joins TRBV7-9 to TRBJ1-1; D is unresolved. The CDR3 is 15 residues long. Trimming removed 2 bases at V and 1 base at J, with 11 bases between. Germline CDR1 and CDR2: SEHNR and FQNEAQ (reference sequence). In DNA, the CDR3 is TGTGCCAGCAGCTTAAGACCCGATACGAACACTGAAGCTTTCTTT. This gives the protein CASSLRPDTNTEAFF.

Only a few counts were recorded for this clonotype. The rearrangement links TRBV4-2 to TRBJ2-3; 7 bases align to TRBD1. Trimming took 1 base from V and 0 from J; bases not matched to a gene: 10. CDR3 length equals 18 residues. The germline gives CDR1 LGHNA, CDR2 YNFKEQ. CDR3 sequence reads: CASSQGVSGGSSTDTQYF. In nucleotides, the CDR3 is TGTGCCAGCAGCCAAGGTGTTTCAGGGGGATCTAGCACAGATACGCAGTATTTT.

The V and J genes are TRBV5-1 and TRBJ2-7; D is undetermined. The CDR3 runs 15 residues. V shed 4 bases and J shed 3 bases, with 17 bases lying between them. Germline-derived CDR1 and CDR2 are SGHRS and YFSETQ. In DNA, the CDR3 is TGCGCCAGCAGCCCCACTCGTGACTCCGGCTACGAGCAGTACTTC. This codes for CASSPTRDSGYEQYF.

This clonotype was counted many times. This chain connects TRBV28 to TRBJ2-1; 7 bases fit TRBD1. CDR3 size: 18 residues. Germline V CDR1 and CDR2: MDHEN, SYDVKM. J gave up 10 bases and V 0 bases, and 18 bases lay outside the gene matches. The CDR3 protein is CASSLWVSGTAKGEEQFF. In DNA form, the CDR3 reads TGTGCCAGCAGTTTATGGGTTAGTGGGACAGCAAAAGGTGAGGAGCAGTTCTTC.

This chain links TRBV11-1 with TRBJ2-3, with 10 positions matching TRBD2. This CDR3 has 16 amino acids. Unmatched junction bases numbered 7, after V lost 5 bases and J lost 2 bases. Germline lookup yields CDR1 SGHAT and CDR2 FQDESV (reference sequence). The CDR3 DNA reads TGTGCCAGCAGCCCCCTGACTAGCGGGCACACAGATACGCAGTATTTT. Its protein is CASSPLTSGHTDTQYF. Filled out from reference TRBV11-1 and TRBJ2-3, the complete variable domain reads EAEVAQSPRYKITEKSQAVAFWCDPISGHATLYWYRQILGQGPELLVQFQDESVVDDSQLPKDRFSAERLKGVDSTLKIQPAELGDSAMYLCASSPLTSGHTDTQYFGPGTRLTVL.